This TCR beta chain was identified during a study of identical twins. TCRdb reprocessed the 5' RACE reads with MiXCR, giving one entry per CDR3 protein. The table shows around 650,000 distinct CDR3 sequences, with around 7.4% occurring only once. These records were also assigned to another study, of yellow fever vaccine responses in identical twins.

Sample: PBMCs. This receptor was identified in a woman aged 18-35 years in good health.

The CDR3 DNA follows: TGCAGTGCCCAAAGTCGGGGTCGGCCTAACCACGAGCAGTACTTC. It specifies CSAQSRGRPNHEQYF. J is TRBJ2-7 and V is TRBV20-1; a weak D match, TRBD2 (5 bases). CDR1 is DFQATT, CDR2 SNEGSKA, per germline (reference sequence). Trimming stripped 6 bases from V and 5 bases from J, with 23 bases between. This CDR3 contains 15 residues.